These 28 T cell receptor beta chains came from one sample sequenced in a study of Graves' ophthalmopathy and Graves' hyperthyroidism (dated by TCRdb to 2016 to 2019). Sequencing took place on an Illumina HiSeq 2000. For repertoire sequencing, the TCR beta CDR3 regions were amplified from RNA transcripts. HTBI primers and the Qiagen OneStep RT-PCR kit were used in a first-round RT-PCR, which was followed by a second-round multiplex PCR, size selection and purification. TCRdb reanalyzed the raw reads on its own, using fastp at Q25 for trimming and MiXCR for clone calling, and kept in-frame beta chains. Entries that share a CDR3 protein sequence are merged under the most common genes and DNA. For this sample there are 660,000 or so distinct CDR3 sequences; more than 40% appear just once. In total, the top ten clones hold more than 3% of the sample. The material sequenced was peripheral blood. The receptors come from an adult man with Graves' ophthalmopathy.

This clonotype was found many times. V and J are TRBV7-9 and TRBJ2-7; the D gene is possibly TRBD2 (5 bases). Deletions cut 4 bases from V and 7 bases from J, with 11 bases between. This CDR3 contains 12 residues. In germline, CDR1 is SEHNR, CDR2 FQNEAQ (reference sequence). The CDR3 DNA is TGTGCCAGCAGCTATTCTAGCAGGGAGCAGTACTTC. It translates to CASSYSSREQYF.

This clonotype was observed many times. This sequence joins TRBV2 and TRBJ1-5, with D maybe TRBD1 (6 bases). This CDR3 is built from 13 residues. The V gene's germline CDR1 is SNHLY and CDR2 FYNNEI. V lost 8 bases, J lost 6 bases, and 14 bases lay in between. DNA of the CDR3: TGTGCCAGCTCTGAGGGGGTTTCTCAGCCCCAGCATTTT. Translated: CASSEGVSQPQHF.

This clonotype was seen at least ten times. The chain is built from TRBV24-1 and TRBJ1-2, with D unclear. The CDR3 length is 13 residues. Trimming stripped 3 bases from V and 6 bases from J, with 10 bases between. Germline V gene lookup returns CDR1 KGHDR and CDR2 SFDVKD. CDR3 region: CATSDGTRNGYTF. The DNA for the CDR3 is TGTGCCACCAGTGATGGTACGAGGAATGGCTACACCTTC.

The V and J genes are TRBV19 and TRBJ2-7; D is undetermined. The V gene lost 1 base and the J gene lost 3 bases, with 13 bases spanning the gap. This CDR3 contains 15 residues. Looked up from germline, CDR1 is LNHDA and CDR2 is SQIVND (reference sequence). The CDR3 DNA follows: TGTGCCAGTAGTATAGGGGCCGGAGTGTTCTACGAGCAGTACTTC. Its protein is CASSIGAGVFYEQYF.

This sequence joins TRBV20-1 and TRBJ1-4, with 7 positions matching TRBD1. Germline lookup yields CDR1 DFQATT and CDR2 SNEGSKA (reference sequence). There are 14 residues in the CDR3. The J segment lost 5 bases and the V segment lost 6 bases, leaving 9 bases of the junction unmatched. The CDR3 DNA reads as TGCAGTGCCAGGACCAAGGGGGCGAATGAAAAACTGTTTTTT. This gives the protein CSARTKGANEKLFF.

The rearrangement joins TRBV25-1 to TRBJ2-7; a possible D gene is TRBD1 (6 bases). Per the germline V gene, CDR1 is MGHDK and CDR2 is SYGVNS. V shed 8 bases and J shed 1 base, with 15 bases lying between them. This CDR3 region has 14 residues. The CDR3 nucleotides read TGTGCCAGCCTTGGGACAAGGGGTTCCTACGAGCAGTACTTC. It codes for CASLGTRGSYEQYF.

This clonotype came up a few times. V and J are TRBV4-1 and TRBJ2-5; maybe TRBD2 (5 bases). Trimming removed 6 bases at V and 1 base at J, with 12 bases between. The CDR3 extends over 14 amino acids. Per the germline V gene, CDR1 is MGHRA and CDR2 is YSYEKL. Here the CDR3 DNA reads TGCGCCAGCAGTTTCGTTGGGAGCCAAGAGACCCAGTACTTC. Amino acids: CASSFVGSQETQYF.

This clonotype was recorded many times. This sequence joins TRBV19 and TRBJ2-7; TRBD1 aligns across 7 bases. The trim removed 2 bases at V and 5 bases at J, leaving 9 bases unmatched. The germline gives CDR1 LNHDA, CDR2 SQIVND (reference sequence). The CDR3 is 15 residues long. CDR3 bases: TGTGCCAGTAGTATAAGACAGGGCAATCTCAACGAGCAGTACTTC. Translating it yields CASSIRQGNLNEQYF.

The V call is TRBV29-1, the J call TRBJ2-7, with D perhaps matching TRBD1 or TRBD2 (5 bases each). Looked up from germline, CDR1 is SQVTM and CDR2 is ANQGSEA. The CDR3 is 14 amino acids. Trimming removed 8 bases at V and 5 bases at J, with 22 bases between. The CDR3 DNA reads TGCAGCTTGTTTCAGGGAGTCTCTCGCCACGAGCAGTACTTC. Amino acid sequence: CSLFQGVSRHEQYF.

In its sample, this clonotype was seen many times. The V and J genes are TRBV20-1 and TRBJ2-7; a possible D gene is TRBD1 (5 bases). The CDR3 runs 12 residues. V gave up 6 bases and J gave up 6 bases, with 15 bases separating them. The germline V gene encodes CDR1 DFQATT and CDR2 SNEGSKA (reference sequence). In DNA, the CDR3 is TGCAGTGCCCAGGCAGGGTCGGGCGAGCAGTACTTC. Amino acids: CSAQAGSGEQYF.

This clonotype was recorded many times. The chain uses TRBV19 and TRBJ1-5; D remains unclear. The CDR3 is 13 residues long. The V gene lost 3 bases and the J gene lost 8 bases, with 11 bases spanning the gap. Germline V gene sequence: CDR1 LNHDA, CDR2 SQIVND (reference sequence). The CDR3 here is CASSIGLTEPQHF. CDR3 in DNA: TGTGCCAGTAGTATTGGGTTAACGGAGCCCCAGCATTTT.

Points on this clonotype: One end of the junction is discordant with germline, which a read error may explain. This chain joins TRBV10-3 and TRBJ2-7; 12 bases are shared with TRBD1. CDR3 length: 14 residues. The germline gives CDR1 ENHRY, CDR2 SYGVKD. In DNA form, the CDR3 reads TGTGCCAGCAGTCCGGGACAGGGGGCCTGGGAGCAGTACTTC. Its protein product is CASSPGQGAWEQYF.

This clonotype was picked up many times. The chain links TRBV7-9 to TRBJ1-2, with D possibly TRBD1 on 5 matching bases. From germline, CDR1 is SEHNR and CDR2 FQNEAQ (reference sequence). The CDR3 contains 15 residues. V dropped 0 bases and J dropped 0 bases, with 8 bases sitting between them. The DNA for the CDR3 is TGTGCCAGCAGCTTAGCAGGACATACTAACTATGGCTACACCTTC. As protein: CASSLAGHTNYGYTF.

This clonotype was found a few times. This clone may be a read error of a much larger clone one base away. The J gene is TRBJ1-4, the V gene TRBV2, with a tentative D call TRBD1 (5 bases). This CDR3 spans 16 amino acids. Germline loops: CDR1 SNHLY, CDR2 FYNNEI. The DNA of the CDR3 is TGTGCCAGCAGTGTACCCCAGGCAGGGAAGGATGAAAAACTGCTTTTT. It translates to CASSVPQAGKDEKLLF. Filled out from reference TRBV2 and TRBJ1-4, the complete variable domain reads EPEVTQTPSHQVTQMGQEVILRCVPISNHLYFYWYRQILGQKVEFLVSFYNNEISEKSEIFDDQFSVERPDGSNFTLKIRSTKLEDSAMYFCASSVPQAGKDEKLLFGSGTQLSVL.

This clonotype appeared a few times. The chain employs TRBV20-1 and TRBJ2-7; D is possibly TRBD1 (6 bases). The CDR3 length is 15 residues. The V and J ends lost 4 bases and 0 bases respectively, with 16 bases between them. Germline V lookup: CDR1 DFQATT, CDR2 SNEGSKA (reference sequence). This CDR3 is CSANKEGHVSYEQYF. For the CDR3, the DNA is TGCAGTGCTAATAAAGAGGGACACGTCTCCTACGAGCAGTACTTC.

This sequence joins TRBV4-2 and TRBJ2-3; 9 bases are shared with TRBD2. The germline CDR1 and CDR2 sequences are LGHNA and YNFKEQ. V was pared by 0 bases and J by 6 bases, with 7 bases of the junction left unmatched. This CDR3 is 16 amino acids long. CDR3 sequence: CASSQELVAGVDTQYF. The CDR3 nucleotides read TGTGCCAGCAGCCAAGAGCTCGTAGCGGGAGTGGATACGCAGTATTTT.

This clonotype was recorded a few times. The rearrangement joins TRBV10-3 to TRBJ2-3; TRBD1 is a possible D gene (6 bases). Germline V gene data show CDR1 as ENHRY and CDR2 as SYGVKD. There are 16 residues in the CDR3. The V and J ends lost 2 bases and 5 bases respectively, with 17 bases between them. The CDR3 DNA reads as TGTGCCATCAGTGAGCCCCCTCGTTCCAGGGGAGATACGCAGTATTTT. Protein: CAISEPPRSRGDTQYF.

A word on this clonotype: This may be a read error, as it is one base from a much larger clone. The chain joins TRBV5-1 to TRBJ2-7; 10 bases fit TRBD1. The CDR3 totals 14 residues. Looked up from germline, CDR1 is SGHRS and CDR2 is YFSETQ. The DNA for the CDR3 is TGCGCCAGCAGCGGGGGACAGGGGTACTACGAGCAGTGCTTC. Translated, it gives CASSGGQGYYEQCF. The variable domain in full, with the rest retrieved from reference TRBV5-1 and TRBJ2-7, is KAGVTQTPRYLIKTRGQQVTLSCSPISGHRSVSWYQQTPGQGLQFLFEYFSETQRNKGNFPGRFSGRQFSNSRSEMNVSTLELGDSALYLCASSGGQGYYEQCFGPGTRLTVT.

This clonotype was detected ten times or more. This chain joins TRBV9 and TRBJ2-2; D is possibly TRBD2 (5 bases). Germline CDR1 SGDLS, CDR2 YYNGEE. V lost 7 bases and J 7 bases, leaving 8 bases between the germline ends. The CDR3 covers 11 residues. The CDR3 here is CASRGGGELFF. The CDR3 DNA is TGTGCCAGCCGGGGTGGCGGGGAGCTGTTTTTT. The entire variable domain, with the rest obtained from reference TRBV9 and TRBJ2-2, is as follows: DSGVTQTPKHLITATGQRVTLRCSPRSGDLSVYWYQQSLDQGLQFLIQYYNGEERAKGNILERFSAQQFPDLHSELNLSSLELGDSALYFCASRGGGELFFGEGSRLTVL.

About this clonotype: This clone may be a read error of a much larger clone one base away. No conserved phenylalanine or tryptophan ends this CDR3, so it is likely a read error. The V and J genes are TRBV7-9 and TRBJ1-1; 7 nucleotides align to TRBD1. The CDR3 loop spans 14 amino acids. The germline V gene encodes CDR1 SEHNR and CDR2 FQNEAQ (reference sequence). The V gene end was trimmed by 4 bases and the J gene end by 5 bases; junction bases not matched to a gene: 7. CDR3 nucleotides: TGTGCCAGCAGCTCGGACAGGATAATGACTGAAGCTTTCTCT. It encodes CASSSDRIMTEAFS.

The chain combines TRBV9 with TRBJ1-2, with 8 bases identical to TRBD1. CDR3 length equals 17 residues. Trimming at V came to 3 bases and at J to 2 bases, leaving 12 bases not matched to a gene. CDR1 is SGDLS, CDR2 YYNGEE, per germline. The CDR3 DNA is TGTGCCAGCAGCGCGACGACCCGGCGGACAGGGAACTATGGCTACACCTTC. It is translated as CASSATTRRTGNYGYTF. Looking up the rest from reference TRBV9 and TRBJ1-2 gives the full variable domain: DSGVTQTPKHLITATGQRVTLRCSPRSGDLSVYWYQQSLDQGLQFLIQYYNGEERAKGNILERFSAQQFPDLHSELNLSSLELGDSALYFCASSATTRRTGNYGYTFGSGTRLTVV.

At least ten counts were recorded for this clonotype. The V and J genes are TRBV7-9 and TRBJ2-5, with D perhaps TRBD2 (6 bases). Germline V lookup: CDR1 SEHNR, CDR2 FQNEAQ (reference sequence). The CDR3 has 14 amino acids. V dropped 5 bases and J dropped 3 bases, with 13 bases sitting between them. In nucleotides, the CDR3 is TGTGCCAGCAGCAAACCGGAGGGCAAAGAGACCCAGTACTTC. It codes for CASSKPEGKETQYF. The entire variable domain, with the rest obtained from reference TRBV7-9 and TRBJ2-5, is as follows: DTGVSQNPRHKITKRGQNVTFRCDPISEHNRLYWYRQTLGQGPEFLTYFQNEAQLEKSRLLSDRFSAERPKGSFSTLEIQRTEQGDSAMYLCASSKPEGKETQYFGPGTRLLVL.

The chain combines TRBV3-1 with TRBJ2-5; no reliable D call. This CDR3 has 13 residues. With 1 base removed from V and 7 bases from J, the gap between germline ends came to 10 bases. The germline gives CDR1 LGHDT, CDR2 YNNKEL (reference sequence). In DNA, the CDR3 is TGTGCCAGCAGCCAAGGGCCTTATGGGACCCAGTACTTC. Encoded protein: CASSQGPYGTQYF.

This clonotype showed up many times. This chain uses TRBV7-8 with TRBJ2-7; D gene ambiguous. Germline V gives CDR1 SGHVS, CDR2 FQNEAQ. V was pared by 2 bases and J by 6 bases, with 14 bases between. The CDR3 is 14 residues long. CDR3 nucleotide sequence: TGTGCCAGCAGCTTAAACCGGATAGGTGGCGAGCAGTACTTC. Translating gives CASSLNRIGGEQYF.

This clonotype has ten or more counts. This sequence joins TRBV7-9 and TRBJ2-7, with 15 positions matching TRBD2. J lost 5 bases, V lost 1 base, and 9 bases had no gene match. The germline gives CDR1 SEHNR, CDR2 FQNEAQ (reference sequence). CDR3 length equals 18 residues. The chain's CDR3 is CASSLVGLAGGPGNEQYF. CDR3 in DNA: TGTGCCAGCAGCTTAGTAGGACTAGCGGGAGGGCCTGGCAACGAGCAGTACTTC.

A word on this clonotype: Since a much larger clone is just one base distant, this may be a read error. The chain couples TRBV6-1 to TRBJ1-2; 7 nucleotides line up with TRBD1. V trimming: 5 bases; J trimming: 8 bases; junction bases outside the gene matches: 20. The CDR3 loop spans 17 amino acids. Germline V CDR1 and CDR2: MNHNS, SASEGT. The CDR3 loop is CASSPTGTDHLKGGYTF. The CDR3 coding sequence is TGTGCCAGCAGTCCCACCGGGACAGATCACCTAAAAGGGGGCTACACCTTC.

As regards this clonotype: Sequence at one end of the junction differs from germline and may be a read error. The J gene is TRBJ1-1, the V gene TRBV7-8; a possible D gene is TRBD1 (6 bases). Germline loops: CDR1 SGHVS, CDR2 FQNEAQ. This CDR3 has 15 amino acids. The chain's CDR3 is CASSFRGRGNTGAFF. CDR3 sequence (DNA): TGTGCCAGCAGCTTCAGGGGTAGGGGGAACACTGGAGCTTTCTTT.

J is TRBJ2-7 and V is TRBV9; TRBD2 aligns across 8 bases. This CDR3 spans 14 amino acids. CDR1 is SGDLS and CDR2 is YYNGEE in the germline V gene. V shed 2 bases and J 2 bases; nucleotides not matched to a gene: 3. The CDR3: CASSVSGATYEQYF. In DNA form, the CDR3 reads TGTGCCAGCAGCGTTAGCGGGGCGACCTACGAGCAGTACTTC.